This entry lists 8 T cell receptor beta chains sequenced from one sample in a study of PD-L1 blockade in urothelial cancer. Produced via immunoSEQ multiplex PCR; TCRdb's table is partial and in-frame only. The data contain around 35,000 clones, over 75% of them singletons. The sample here was PBMCs, taken around atezolizumab (anti-PD-L1) treatment. The source is a man in his sixties with urothelial cancer.

The CDR3 spells CASSQGGQIYNEQFF. As DNA, the CDR3 is TGCGCCAGCAGCCAAGGGGGACAGATCTACAATGAGCAGTTCTTC. The chain carries TRBV4-1 and TRBJ2-1; 7 bases are shared with TRBD1. With V trimmed by 1 base and J by 3 bases, 3 bases remained unmatched. In germline, CDR1 is MGHRA, CDR2 YSYEKL. This CDR3 has 15 amino acids.

This clone was seen once. The J gene is TRBJ1-2, the V gene TRBV19; 8 bases are shared with TRBD1. Germline CDR1 LNHDA, CDR2 SQIVND (reference sequence). With 7 bases clipped from V and 8 bases from J, the junction kept 6 bases outside the gene matches. The CDR3 loop spans 12 amino acids. CDR3 sequence (DNA): TGTGCCAGTACCCCGGACAGGGTGGGCTACACCTTC. It codes for CASTPDRVGYTF.

This clone was seen more than once but under ten times. This sequence joins TRBV28 and TRBJ1-2; D is unresolved. V dropped 4 bases and J dropped 4 bases, with 10 bases sitting between them. This CDR3 has 13 amino acids. The V gene's germline CDR1 is MDHEN and CDR2 SYDVKM. The CDR3 DNA follows: TGTGCCAGCAGTTCCGCGGATCCCTATGGCTACACCTTC. Translating gives CASSSADPYGYTF.

By share of the sample, this clone is medium-sized. The chain carries TRBV30 and TRBJ1-6, with 7 nucleotides matching TRBD1. The CDR3 sequence is 14 residues long. J was trimmed by 7 bases and V by 1 base; bases with no gene match: 4. Looked up from germline, CDR1 is GTSNPN and CDR2 is SVGIG (reference sequence). The CDR3 DNA reads as TGTGCCTGGAGTGAGGGGACAGAAAATTCACCCCTCCACTTT. Amino acid sequence: CAWSEGTENSPLHF.

A few counts support this clone. J is TRBJ2-1 and V is TRBV5-6, with 7 nucleotides matching TRBD2. Trimming removed 4 bases from V and 13 bases from J; junction bases left unmatched: 11. CDR3 size: 13 residues. Looked up from germline, CDR1 is SGHDT and CDR2 is YYEEEE. CDR3 sequence (DNA): TGTGCCAGCAGCGGCACTAGCGCCGTTTATCAGTTCTTC. It yields the protein CASSGTSAVYQFF. Variable domain in full (rest from reference TRBV5-6 and TRBJ2-1): DAGVTQSPTHLIKTRGQQVTLRCSPKSGHDTVSWYQQALGQGPQFIFQYYEEEERQRGNFPDRFSGHQFPNYSSELNVNALLLGDSALYLCASSGTSAVYQFFGPGTRLTVL.

This chain links TRBV28 with TRBJ1-1; D is perhaps TRBD1 (6 bases). This CDR3 region has 14 residues. Deletions cut 4 bases from V and 5 bases from J, with 14 bases between. The V gene's germline CDR1 is MDHEN and CDR2 SYDVKM. The DNA of the CDR3 is TGTGCCAGCAGTTCCCCGGGGGGGCATACTGAAGCTTTCTTT. It is translated as CASSSPGGHTEAFF. Full variable domain (remainder filled in from reference TRBV28 and TRBJ1-1): DVKVTQSSRYLVKRTGEKVFLECVQDMDHENMFWYRQDPGLGLRLIYFSYDVKMKEKGDIPEGYSVSREKKERFSLILESASTNQTSMYLCASSSPGGHTEAFFGQGTRLTVV.

The chain recombines TRBV6-1 with TRBJ1-1; D remains unclear. Germline values: CDR1 MNHNS, CDR2 SASEGT. The CDR3 has 15 residues. V was cut by 6 bases and J by 1 base, with 15 bases left in between. In DNA form, the CDR3 reads TGTGCCAGCAGCCTCCTAGGAGGCGGGAACACTGAAGCTTTCTTT. It specifies CASSLLGGGNTEAFF.

The chain has TRBV6-1 and TRBJ2-7; 8 nucleotides align to TRBD1. This CDR3 region has 13 residues. CDR1 is MNHNS, CDR2 SASEGT, per germline. J lost 2 bases, V lost 4 bases, and 1 base had no gene match. The chain's CDR3 is CASSGTGPYEQYF. In nucleotides, the CDR3 is TGTGCCAGCAGTGGGACAGGGCCCTACGAGCAGTACTTC.